Following are 22 T cell receptor beta chains from one sample sequenced in a study of CXCR3-negative and CXCR3-positive naive CD8 T cells. Through 5' RACE with UMI labels, the TRB cDNA libraries were prepared. TCRdb reprocessed the 5' RACE reads and stores each CDR3 protein as one record, lacking DNA. In total, the table holds some 40,000 distinct CDR3 sequences. The sequenced material came from memory CD8+ T cells from blood. The source is a human donor in good health. Some clones in this sample may be carry-over from other donors' samples.

CDR3 protein: CSVEDRGLVAGAPYEQYF. V gene TRBV29-1 combines with J gene TRBJ2-7; no DNA is available, so the TRBD2 call from TCRdb remains unchecked. Germline lookup yields CDR1 SQVTM and CDR2 ANQGSEA. The CDR3 length is 18 residues.

The chain combines TRBV29-1 with TRBJ2-5; without DNA, the TCRdb call of TRBD1 cannot be checked. The germline V gene encodes CDR1 SQVTM and CDR2 ANQGSEA. The CDR3 runs to 13 residues. The CDR3 loop reads CSARDRGWETQYF.

The chain is built from TRBV20-1 and TRBJ1-5; TCRdb reports TRBD1, a call that lacks DNA to check it against. CDR1 is DFQATT and CDR2 is SNEGSKA in the germline V gene (reference sequence). The CDR3 spans 14 residues. This CDR3 is CSARSQGGNQPQHF.

This sequence joins TRBV5-1 and TRBJ2-1; TCRdb lists TRBD1, though no DNA is available to test this call. This CDR3 is 16 amino acids long. CDR1 is SGHRS, CDR2 YFSETQ, per germline. The CDR3 sequence: CASSLDGAEFFNEQFF. Together with reference TRBV5-1 and TRBJ2-1, the CDR3 gives the full variable domain: KAGVTQTPRYLIKTRGQQVTLSCSPISGHRSVSWYQQTPGQGLQFLFEYFSETQRNKGNFPGRFSGRQFSNSRSEMNVSTLELGDSALYLCASSLDGAEFFNEQFFGPGTRLTVL.

The V call is TRBV12-3 or TRBV12-4, the J call TRBJ2-2; TCRdb indicates TRBD1, and absent DNA this call remains unverified. The CDR3 has 13 residues. CDR3 loop: CASSTTGAGELFF.

The V call is TRBV15, the J call TRBJ2-2. Germline values: CDR1 LNHNV, CDR2 YYDKDF (reference sequence). The CDR3 has 14 amino acids. The CDR3 is CATSRDRSTGELFF.

V usage is TRBV28 and J usage is TRBJ2-3; without DNA, the TCRdb call of TRBD1 cannot be checked. Germline loops: CDR1 MDHEN, CDR2 SYDVKM. This CDR3 is 14 amino acids long. The CDR3 sequence: CASSLTGSTDTQYF.

The CDR3 sequence is CSGGRGTDTQYF. This rearrangement joins TRBV29-1 to TRBJ2-3; TCRdb's assignment of TRBD2 cannot be checked, as there is no DNA. Germline V lookup: CDR1 SQVTM, CDR2 ANQGSEA. The CDR3 runs to 12 residues.

This clonotype shows up as medium-sized (0.01 to 0.1%) by frequency. The chain is built from TRBV20-1 and TRBJ2-7; TCRdb's D call, TRBD1, is unchecked because there is no DNA. CDR3 size: 13 residues. Germline V gene data show CDR1 as DFQATT and CDR2 as SNEGSKA (reference sequence). Here the CDR3 reads CSASGDRDYEQYF.

V and J are TRBV9 and TRBJ2-1; TCRdb selects TRBD1, and the lack of DNA leaves this call unchecked. CDR1 SGDLS and CDR2 YYNGEE come from the germline V gene. This CDR3 contains 15 residues. The CDR3 sequence: CASSTGQGVYNEQFF.

The chain couples TRBV29-1 to TRBJ2-1; TCRdb's assignment of TRBD1 cannot be checked, as there is no DNA. There are 13 residues in the CDR3. The germline V gene encodes CDR1 SQVTM and CDR2 ANQGSEA. CDR3 region: CSVGGGTYNEQFF.

The chain joins TRBV12-3 or TRBV12-4 to TRBJ1-1. The CDR3 is 12 residues long. The CDR3 spells CASSLGDPTVFF.

V and J are TRBV11-1 and TRBJ2-1; TCRdb's assignment of TRBD2 cannot be checked, as there is no DNA. Germline V lookup: CDR1 SGHAT, CDR2 FQDESV (reference sequence). The CDR3 sequence is 15 residues long. The chain's CDR3 is CASSFYGGALNEQFF.

V usage is TRBV7-9 and J usage is TRBJ2-1; the TCRdb D gene call, TRBD1, has no DNA to confirm it. The CDR3 sequence is 13 residues long. Germline CDR1 reads SEHNR; CDR2 reads FQNEAQ (reference sequence). CDR3 sequence reads: CASSPETGNEQFF.

V and J are TRBV4-1 and TRBJ1-1. Germline CDR1 is MGHRA and CDR2 is YSYEKL. The CDR3 has 14 residues. The CDR3: CASSQDSMNTEAFF.

The rearrangement links TRBV29-1 to TRBJ1-1; absent DNA, TCRdb's TRBD1 call cannot be checked. CDR3 length equals 12 residues. Germline assignment: CDR1 SQVTM and CDR2 ANQGSEA. The CDR3 protein is CSVDGGWTEAFF.

This chain joins TRBV6-4 and TRBJ2-2. Germline V lookup: CDR1 MRHNA, CDR2 SNTAGT. CDR3 length equals 13 residues. CDR3 sequence: CASSDSDTGELFF.

The chain employs TRBV5-6 and TRBJ2-7; TCRdb proposes TRBD1, but this gene call is untestable without DNA. The germline V gene encodes CDR1 SGHDT and CDR2 YYEEEE. The length of the CDR3 is 14 residues. The CDR3 sequence is CASSLKGDAYEQYF.

The rearrangement uses TRBV2 and TRBJ2-7; checking the TCRdb D call of TRBD1 is not possible without DNA. Germline CDR1 reads SNHLY; CDR2 reads FYNNEI. The CDR3 extends over 14 amino acids. The chain's CDR3 is CASSEVTEHYEQYF. The entire variable domain, with the rest obtained from reference TRBV2 and TRBJ2-7, is as follows: EPEVTQTPSHQVTQMGQEVILRCVPISNHLYFYWYRQILGQKVEFLVSFYNNEISEKSEIFDDQFSVERPDGSNFTLKIRSTKLEDSAMYFCASSEVTEHYEQYFGPGTRLTVT.

The chain combines TRBV28 with TRBJ2-2. This CDR3 region has 14 residues. CDR1 MDHEN and CDR2 SYDVKM come from the germline V gene. CDR3 sequence reads: CASRKGIRGGELFF.

V is TRBV28 and J is TRBJ1-1. The CDR3 consists of 14 residues. Germline V gene lookup returns CDR1 MDHEN and CDR2 SYDVKM. The CDR3 here is CASSPTDQTTEAFF.

The V gene is TRBV3-1, the J gene TRBJ2-2. This CDR3 is built from 13 residues. CDR1 is LGHDT, CDR2 YNNKEL, per germline (reference sequence). The CDR3: CASNLGVTGELFF.